Listed below are T cell receptor beta chains from one sample, sequenced in a study of blood T cell repertoires in COVID-19. The data were produced by immunoSEQ multiplex PCR, yet TCRdb's version contains in-frame clones alone and is incomplete. The sample lists 200,000 to 250,000 clones; 80% were seen once. Source material: peripheral blood. The receptor set was obtained from a human donor in a cohort sampled during active COVID-19. CDR3s include the opening cysteine and the closing phenylalanine or tryptophan. Each record gives: V gene, clone size, CDR3 length, J gene, CDR3 protein. Clone size is not always given. Where it is, it says once, few, many or a class for expanded clones.

>TRBV5-1|once|14|TRBJ2-7
CASSLADPAHEQYF
>TRBV10-1|-|13|TRBJ2-2
CASTDRVSGELFF
>TRBV11-1|-|15|TRBJ2-3
CASSSLAGEADTQYF
>TRBV15|-|14|TRBJ2-1
CATSRGGGYNEQFF
>TRBV18|-|18|TRBJ2-1
CASSPGSGHPTNYNEQFF
>TRBV7-2|-|16|TRBJ2-3
CASSHGTSGTTDTQYF
>TRBV24-1|once|18|TRBJ2-1
CATSDSSPRDSSYNEQFF
>TRBV19|few|15|TRBJ2-2
CASSISPANTGELFF
>TRBV2|-|14|TRBJ1-5
CASSPSEARQPQHF
>TRBV3-1/TRBV3-2|once|15|TRBJ1-5
CASSPTLNANQPQHF
>TRBV19|-|14|TRBJ1-5
CASSTDRVRQPQHF
>TRBV10-3|-|12|TRBJ1-2
CAIGTGDYGYTF
>TRBV20-1|-|12|TRBJ2-7
CSASYSSYEQYF
>TRBV2|few|11|TRBJ1-2
CASSALGGYTF
>TRBV28|once|15|TRBJ1-1
CASRIPHPGLAEAFF
>TRBV5-1|-|13|TRBJ1-4
CASSLGQPEKLFF
>TRBV24-1|-|14|TRBJ2-1
CATSPGQNYNEQFF
>TRBV9|many|15|TRBJ1-4
CASSVGVTVEEKLFF
>TRBV5-5|-|14|TRBJ1-6
CASSSRQGGSPLHF
>TRBV27|-|20|TRBJ2-1
CASSPLGQGAAGPPYNEQFF
>TRBV28|-|15|TRBJ2-1
CASTPAGGPDNEQFF
>TRBV5-6|-|14|TRBJ1-6
CASSLAGGNSPLHF
>TRBV23-1|-|16|TRBJ1-5
CASSQPGRTWVQPQHF
>TRBV7-8|once|15|TRBJ1-2
CASSSGQGVFYGYTF
>TRBV24-1|-|15|TRBJ2-3
CATSDYRQPTDTQYF
>TRBV28|-|15|TRBJ1-4
CASSLTAGGLEKLFF
>TRBV7-9|-|16|TRBJ1-1
CASSSSEHYPNTEAFF
>TRBV27|-|13|TRBJ2-7
CASSKRESYEQYF
>TRBV4-1|-|18|TRBJ1-5
CASSQDGGTEATNQPQHF